Following are 8 T cell receptor beta chains from one sample sequenced in a study of blood T cell repertoires in COVID-19. Some clones are missing from TCRdb's copy, which holds only in-frame ones; the method was immunoSEQ multiplex PCR. Of roughly 280,000 clones listed, around 86% are singletons. The sample comprised peripheral blood. Source of these receptors: a woman between 55 and 75 years old with COVID-19, enrolled during active disease.

The chain employs TRBV28 and TRBJ2-1; D call uncertain. V was trimmed by 4 bases and J by 6 bases, leaving 16 bases between them. Germline V gene sequence: CDR1 MDHEN, CDR2 SYDVKM. The CDR3 extends over 15 amino acids. CDR3: CASSSPSTTLNEQFF. The CDR3 nucleotides read TGTGCCAGCAGTTCCCCGTCCACAACCCTCAATGAGCAGTTCTTC.

This chain connects TRBV10-1 to TRBJ2-5; 10 bases fit TRBD2. The germline V gene has CDR1 WNHNN and CDR2 SYGVQD (reference sequence). After removal of 3 bases from V and 1 base from J, the junction contained 2 bases not matched to a gene. The CDR3 length is 15 residues. The CDR3 bases are TGCGCCAGCAGTGACCGGACTAGCGGCCAAGAGACCCAGTACTTC. This translates into CASSDRTSGQETQYF.

The rearrangement uses TRBV7-9 and TRBJ1-2, with TRBD1 as a possible D gene (5 bases). CDR3 length equals 13 residues. CDR1 and CDR2 from the germline V gene are SEHNR and FQNEAQ (reference sequence). Trimming removed 6 bases at V and 4 bases at J, with 12 bases between. The CDR3 nucleotides are TGTGCCAGCAGGGGGTTAGACAGCTATGGCTACACCTTC. Amino acid sequence: CASRGLDSYGYTF.

V is TRBV5-1 and J is TRBJ2-5; 7 nucleotides match TRBD2. CDR1 is SGHRS and CDR2 is YFSETQ in the germline V gene. The CDR3 totals 16 residues. The junction had 13 bases not matched to a gene; V was cut back by 3 bases and J by 5 bases. The CDR3 region is CASSSGLAGVLETQYF. As DNA, the CDR3 is TGCGCCAGCAGCTCGGGCTTGGCGGGAGTTCTTGAGACCCAGTACTTC.

This clone was seen a few times. V and J are TRBV5-8 and TRBJ1-1; weak D call: TRBD1 (5 bases). CDR1 is SGHTS and CDR2 is YDEGEE in the germline V gene. V gave up 0 bases and J gave up 1 base, with 7 bases separating them. The CDR3 has 14 amino acids. Written as DNA, the CDR3 is TGTGCCAGCAGCTTGGTCCAGGGGAACACTGAAGCTTTCTTT. Protein product: CASSLVQGNTEAFF.

The chain joins TRBV6-6 to TRBJ1-5, with D maybe TRBD1 (6 bases). Germline values: CDR1 MNHNY, CDR2 SVGAGI (reference sequence). V was cut by 4 bases and J by 2 bases, with 15 bases left in between. The CDR3 has 16 residues. DNA for the CDR3: TGTGCCAGCAGTTCGGTACAGGGCGCGCGCAATCAGCCCCAGCATTTT. Residues: CASSSVQGARNQPQHF.

This sequence joins TRBV5-5 and TRBJ1-2; weak D call: TRBD1 (5 bases). The CDR3 has 15 amino acids. The V and J ends lost 0 bases and 2 bases respectively, with 11 bases between them. Germline V gene lookup returns CDR1 SGHKS and CDR2 YYEKEE (reference sequence). The CDR3 loop reads CASSLDGGLNYGYTF. CDR3 in DNA: TGTGCCAGCAGCTTGGATGGGGGACTCAACTATGGCTACACCTTC. The full variable domain, in which reference TRBV5-5 and TRBJ1-2 provide the parts outside the CDR3, is DAGVTQSPTHLIKTRGQQVTLRCSPISGHKSVSWYQQVLGQGPQFIFQYYEKEERGRGNFPDRFSARQFPNYSSELNVNALLLGDSALYLCASSLDGGLNYGYTFGSGTRLTVV.

The chain uses TRBV29-1 and TRBJ2-7; a weak D match, TRBD1 (6 bases). This CDR3 has 12 amino acids. CDR1 is SQVTM and CDR2 is ANQGSEA in the germline V gene. Trimming left V 7 bases short and J 4 bases short, with 14 bases between. CDR3 sequence reads: CSAMGHQYEQYF. CDR3 bases: TGCAGCGCCATGGGACACCAATACGAGCAGTACTTC.